Each of the 21 T cell receptor beta chains below was sequenced from the same sample in a study of cytomegalovirus exposure and HLA in healthy donors. The study ran its PCR with 60 Vbeta and 13 Jbeta primers. The protocol was immunoSEQ multiplex PCR, while the TCRdb copy is restricted to in-frame clones and leaves out a portion. The sample has more than 90,000 clones; roughly 74% are singletons. Sequencing was carried out using PBMCs. Receptors originate from a woman aged 40 to 55 in good health and CMV-seronegative.

This chain links TRBV13 with TRBJ1-1; 8 bases agree with TRBD1. Germline CDR1 and CDR2: PRHDT and FYEKMQ (reference sequence). V was clipped by 1 base and J by 3 bases; unmatched bases: 7. The CDR3 totals 16 residues. The CDR3 reads CASSLARQGKDTEAFF. The DNA of the CDR3 is TGTGCCAGCAGCTTAGCAAGACAGGGGAAGGACACTGAAGCTTTCTTT.

The chain recombines TRBV6-5 with TRBJ2-2; D unresolved. This CDR3 contains 12 residues. The germline V and J ends were trimmed by 7 bases and 4 bases, with 7 bases remaining between them. In germline, CDR1 is MNHEY, CDR2 SVGAGI. The DNA for the CDR3 is TGTGCCAGCAAATTTCTCACCGGGGAGCTGTTTTTT. It specifies CASKFLTGELFF.

The J gene is TRBJ2-2, the V gene TRBV28; TRBD1 is a possible D gene (6 bases). V was shortened by 10 bases and J by 1 base, with 13 bases between the two germline ends. This CDR3 spans 14 amino acids. Germline CDR1 reads MDHEN; CDR2 reads SYDVKM. DNA of the CDR3: TGTGCCACCCCTGGGGGCAAGAACACCGGGGAGCTGTTTTTT. Encoded protein: CATPGGKNTGELFF. The full variable domain, with the rest looked up from reference TRBV28 and TRBJ2-2, is DVKVTQSSRYLVKRTGEKVFLECVQDMDHENMFWYRQDPGLGLRLIYFSYDVKMKEKGDIPEGYSVSREKKERFSLILESASTNQTSMYLCATPGGKNTGELFFGEGSRLTVL.

This chain joins TRBV7-3 and TRBJ2-1; the match to TRBD1 covers 11 bases. This CDR3 has 17 residues. The V and J ends lost 0 bases and 7 bases, in that order; junction bases with no gene match: 8. The germline V gene has CDR1 SGHTA and CDR2 FQGTGA. This CDR3 is CASSLTGIRDRGNEQFF. Written as DNA, the CDR3 is TGTGCCAGCAGCTTAACTGGCATCCGGGACAGGGGGAATGAGCAGTTCTTC. The full variable domain, its missing parts supplied by reference TRBV7-3 and TRBJ2-1, is GAGVSQTPSNKVTEKGKYVELRCDPISGHTALYWYRQSLGQGPEFLIYFQGTGAADDSGLPNDRFFAVRPEGSVSTLKIQRTERGDSAVYLCASSLTGIRDRGNEQFFGPGTRLTVL.

V gene TRBV7-2 combines with J gene TRBJ2-3; 7 bases match TRBD2. This CDR3 comprises 15 residues. Trimming cost V 6 bases and J 0 bases; bases outside gene matches: 6. Germline V gives CDR1 SGHTA, CDR2 FQGNSA. CDR3 DNA: TGTGCCAGCAGATTAACTAGCGCGAGCACAGATACGCAGTATTTT. The encoded protein is CASRLTSASTDTQYF.

The chain carries TRBV5-1 and TRBJ1-1; a weak D match, TRBD1 (5 bases). CDR1 is SGHRS, CDR2 YFSETQ, per germline. V lost 2 bases to trimming and J lost 6 bases, with 11 bases between them. The length of the CDR3 is 13 residues. CDR3 sequence reads: CASSLIGAAEAFF. For the CDR3, the DNA is TGCGCCAGCAGCTTAATTGGGGCGGCTGAAGCTTTCTTT.

The V call is TRBV28, the J call TRBJ2-7; 7 nucleotides match TRBD2. The CDR3 is 14 residues long. CDR1 is MDHEN and CDR2 is SYDVKM in the germline V gene. V lost 5 bases and J lost 1; bases outside the gene matches: 5. The CDR3 loop reads CASSPYSGSYEQYF. In nucleotides, the CDR3 is TGTGCCAGCAGTCCGTATAGCGGGTCCTACGAGCAGTACTTC. The whole variable domain, remainder taken from reference TRBV28 and TRBJ2-7, is DVKVTQSSRYLVKRTGEKVFLECVQDMDHENMFWYRQDPGLGLRLIYFSYDVKMKEKGDIPEGYSVSREKKERFSLILESASTNQTSMYLCASSPYSGSYEQYFGPGTRLTVT.

This clone showed up just once. This chain connects TRBV27 to TRBJ2-7; D uncertain. Germline V gene lookup returns CDR1 MNHEY and CDR2 SMNVEV (reference sequence). Trimming took 7 bases from V and 1 from J, leaving 14 bases between them. This CDR3 contains 14 residues. Written as DNA, the CDR3 is TGTGCCAGCATAAAAATACACCGATCCTACGAGCAGTACTTC. Its protein is CASIKIHRSYEQYF.

CDR3: CSVGTGGMNTEAFF. CDR3 sequence (DNA): TGCAGCGTTGGCACAGGGGGCATGAACACTGAAGCTTTCTTT. J is TRBJ1-1 and V is TRBV29-1; 9 positions match TRBD1. Trimming removed 4 bases from V and 0 bases from J; junction bases left unmatched: 3. The CDR3 has 14 residues. The germline V gene encodes CDR1 SQVTM and CDR2 ANQGSEA.

V is TRBV7-8 and J is TRBJ2-2; 8 bases fit TRBD2. Germline loops: CDR1 SGHVS, CDR2 FQNEAQ. The V and J ends lost 5 bases and 4 bases, in that order; junction bases with no gene match: 6. The CDR3 length is 15 residues. The CDR3: CASSRKRELTGELFF. Here the CDR3 DNA reads TGTGCCAGCAGCCGGAAGCGGGAGCTCACCGGGGAGCTGTTTTTT.

The J gene is TRBJ2-2, the V gene TRBV7-2, with a tentative D call TRBD2 (7 bases). Germline CDR1 is SGHTA and CDR2 is FQGNSA. Between the trimmed V and J ends, which lost 1 base and 7 bases, there was a span of 13 bases. The CDR3 length is 15 residues. DNA of the CDR3: TGTGCCAGCAGCTTAGTTGGGGGGGCTAACGGGGAGCTGTTTTTT. Translated: CASSLVGGANGELFF.

As for this clone: In the same sample, other DNA sequences code for this CDR3. The chain joins TRBV4-2 to TRBJ1-6, with D unresolved. Trimming took 4 bases from V and 7 from J, leaving 11 bases between them. Germline CDR1 and CDR2: LGHNA and YNFKEQ. The CDR3 is 14 amino acids. CDR3 amino acids: CASSPQDRNSPLHF. CDR3 nucleotides: TGTGCCAGCAGCCCTCAGGATCGCAATTCACCCCTCCACTTT.

This rearrangement joins TRBV11-2 to TRBJ1-1; TRBD1 matches 8 bases. V lost 5 bases to trimming and J lost 1 base; unmatched junction nucleotides: 9. Germline CDR1 SGHAT, CDR2 FQNNGV. There are 16 residues in the CDR3. The CDR3 DNA sequence: TGTGCCAGCAGCCGAGGACAGGGATTGACGAACACTGAAGCTTTCTTT. This codes for CASSRGQGLTNTEAFF.

This chain uses TRBV19 with TRBJ2-5; D may be TRBD2 (5 bases). This CDR3 has 14 residues. V was pared by 5 bases and J by 6 bases, with 16 bases between. Germline CDR1 reads LNHDA; CDR2 reads SQIVND (reference sequence). The CDR3 sequence: CASSADTAGKTQYF. In DNA form, the CDR3 reads TGTGCCAGTAGTGCAGACACTGCCGGGAAGACCCAGTACTTC.

This chain uses TRBV13 with TRBJ2-3; 11 nucleotides line up with TRBD2. V dropped 7 bases and J dropped 4; count of bases not matched to a gene: 7. Looked up from germline, CDR1 is PRHDT and CDR2 is FYEKMQ (reference sequence). This CDR3 is 15 amino acids long. In DNA form, the CDR3 reads TGTGCCAGCACCATGGGACTAGCGGACCCAGATACGCAGTATTTT. Protein product: CASTMGLADPDTQYF. The full variable domain, in which reference TRBV13 and TRBJ2-3 provide the parts outside the CDR3, is AAGVIQSPRHLIKEKRETATLKCYPIPRHDTVYWYQQGPGQDPQFLISFYEKMQSDKGSIPDRFSAQQFSDYHSELNMSSLELGDSALYFCASTMGLADPDTQYFGPGTRLTVL.

This chain links TRBV19 with TRBJ2-1, with TRBD2 identical over 8 bases. Germline trimming cut 1 base from V and 6 bases from J; bases unmatched to any gene: 8. There are 16 residues in the CDR3. Germline CDR1 reads LNHDA; CDR2 reads SQIVND (reference sequence). The CDR3 here is CASSIVSGGAVNEQFF. The DNA of the CDR3 is TGTGCCAGTAGTATAGTGTCGGGGGGGGCCGTCAATGAGCAGTTCTTC.

This clone was counted only a few times. The V call is TRBV5-1, the J call TRBJ2-6, with a tentative D call TRBD2 (6 bases). The CDR3 is 17 residues long. Germline values: CDR1 SGHRS, CDR2 YFSETQ. V was shortened by 0 bases and J by 1 base, with 11 bases between the two germline ends. This CDR3 is CASSLAGGSSGANVLTF. The CDR3, as DNA: TGCGCCAGCAGCTTGGCCGGGGGTTCTTCTGGGGCCAACGTCCTGACTTTC.

The chain uses TRBV10-3 and TRBJ1-4; 7 bases match TRBD1. The CDR3 is 15 residues long. Germline lookup yields CDR1 ENHRY and CDR2 SYGVKD. J was trimmed by 8 bases and V by 0 bases; bases with no gene match: 6. The CDR3 bases are TGTGCCATCAGTGAGTCGACAGGGTCAAAGGAAAAACTGTTTTTT. It codes for CAISESTGSKEKLFF.

The chain recombines TRBV7-9 with TRBJ1-5; the D gene is possibly TRBD1 (5 bases). The CDR3 loop spans 13 amino acids. Germline V gives CDR1 SEHNR, CDR2 FQNEAQ (reference sequence). V was shortened by 2 bases and J by 6 bases, with 8 bases between the two germline ends. The CDR3 spells CASSLQGGQPQHF. CDR3 sequence (DNA): TGTGCCAGCAGCTTACAGGGAGGTCAGCCCCAGCATTTT.

This rearrangement joins TRBV6-5 to TRBJ2-3; D gene uncertain. The CDR3 consists of 13 residues. Germline-derived CDR1 and CDR2 are MNHEY and SVGAGI. Trimming cost V 5 bases and J 2 bases, with 8 bases left between them. Written as DNA, the CDR3 is TGTGCCAGCAGTGCGGTGAACACAGATACGCAGTATTTT. It translates to CASSAVNTDTQYF.

CDR3 DNA: TGTGCCAGCAGCGTACGACAGGTTTCCCTGAATGAAAAACTGTTTTTT. It is translated as CASSVRQVSLNEKLFF. The rearrangement joins TRBV2 to TRBJ1-4; TRBD1 is a possible D gene (6 bases). V lost 6 bases and J lost 5, with 19 bases in between. Per the germline V gene, CDR1 is SNHLY and CDR2 is FYNNEI. The CDR3 contains 16 residues.